This T cell receptor beta chain was sequenced in a study of blood T cell repertoires in COVID-19 (dated by TCRdb to 2018 to 2020). For the study in its entirety: The collaborator samples originated in the United States, Italy and Spain and spanned the acute and convalescent phases of COVID-19. The prospective study material was composed of cDNA or gDNA derived from T cells, B-cell-depleted T cells, or PBMCs. The dataset comprised deeply sampled blood TCRbeta repertoires from subjects exposed to, actively infected with, or recovered from COVID-19. The repertoires were released in a freely available public database intended as a resource for research on the immune response to SARS-CoV-2. The samples were drawn from two sources: the first 160 participants of the ongoing ImmuneRACE study, and over 950 subjects contributed by 6 global collaborators. Nearly every sample came with metadata listing a de-identified subject ID, COVID-19 status, age in years and sex. Where available, HLA class I and class II types were obtained from metadata supplied by the sample provider rather than from assay-based typing.

Turning to this clone: Its binding antigen is unknown. Base qualities are not recorded, but no much larger clone differs from it by a single base.

Each collaborating institution followed its own protocols to collect whole blood in K2EDTA tubes. For TCRbeta analysis, collaborators shipped samples as frozen whole blood, isolated PBMCs, or DNA extracted from either of those sample types. The germline V gene encodes CDR1 LNHDA and CDR2 SQIVND (reference sequence). Trimming accounts for 2 bases at V and 7 bases at J, while the number of junction bases matched to no gene is 10. The CDR3 covers 15 residues, taking in both the cysteine and the phenylalanine. Just CDR3 DNA is preserved here, 45 bases in frame from base 1. On the study overall, not on this receptor specifically: The amount of clinical and demographic metadata varied by source and participant and was provided uncurated.

TCRbeta CDR3 regions were amplified from genomic DNA using the immunoSEQ Assay, a bias-controlled multiplex PCR. The original methods were these. The number of nucleated cells in each sample was estimated by amplification of reference gene primers within the assay. To quantify the absolute abundance of each unique TCRbeta CDR3 rearrangement, sequence reads were collapsed and filtered. For each sample, productive Simpson clonality was calculated by taking the square root of Simpson's diversity index across productive rearrangements. Imported from immuneACCESS, the table was reduced by TCRdb to in-frame sequences with V and J called. These copies leave out some clones; in studies compared against another copy, an unresolved V gene accounts for under half, and the cause of the remainder is not known. V and J calls and clone size are those listed in that table; D and trimming were worked out from the DNA. This sample has about 250,000 clones in its table, and about 85% of those were observed once. The ten top clones hold 3% to 3.5% of the sample.

This TCR was recovered from a man aged 18-30 years with active or convalescent COVID-19. This chain is built from TRBV19 and TRBJ1-1, with TRBD1 identical over 7 junction bases. The sample was peripheral blood. The DNA sequence follows: TGTGCCAGTAGTATATCAAACAGGGGCGGGAATGAAGCTTTCTTT. Its protein is CASSISNRGGNEAFF. The full variable domain, with segments outside the CDR3 supplied by the reference TRBV19 and TRBJ1-1 proteins, appears as DGGITQSPKYLFRKEGQNVTLSCEQNLNHDAMYWYRQDPGQGLRLIYYSQIVNDFQKGDIAEGYSVSREKKESFPLTVTSAQKNPTAFYLCASSISNRGGNEAFFGQGTRLTVV.